This record covers a single T cell receptor beta chain. The data were taken from a study of blood T cell repertoires in COVID-19. About the study: The United States, Italy and Spain supplied acute and convalescent COVID-19 samples. Sample material is recorded as cDNA or gDNA derived from T cells, B-cell-depleted T cells, or PBMCs.

The V end lost 2 bases, the J end lost 3 bases, and 5 bases lay between the germline ends. The CDR3 has 12 amino acids. Germline CDR1 is MGHDK and CDR2 is SYGVNS. Repertoires were generated with immunoSEQ multiplex PCR, while TCRdb's copy carries only in-frame clones and drops some. The sample shows under 150,000 clones, about 85% of them seen only once. Input material: peripheral blood. The source is a human donor in a cohort sampled during active COVID-19. The chain uses TRBV25-1 and TRBJ2-7; D remains unclear. This CDR3 is CASSEGSYEQYF. The CDR3 DNA reads TGTGCCAGCAGTGAAGGCAGCTACGAGCAGTACTTC.